The T cell receptor beta chain described here comes from a study of T cells in tumors after PD-1 blockade (dated by TCRdb to the late 2010s). As for the study more broadly: Patients were excluded if they had prior checkpoint blockade, use of systemic immunosuppressants, or recent radiotherapy or other anti-cancer therapy within 4 weeks. To compare clonotypes in blood and tumor, bulk TCR sequencing was done on 10 peripheral blood samples taken from 4 or 5 patients. Patients received pembrolizumab 200 mg every 3 weeks or cemiplimab 350 mg every 2 weeks. Peripheral blood samples averaged approximately 100,000 TCR templates (range roughly 24,000-280,000) and 35,000 to 40,000 unique clonotypes. RECIST version 1.1 was the standard used to evaluate clinical response. While on anti-PD-1 treatment, some of the patients also continued taking daily vismodegib 150 mg. The study performed paired single-cell RNA and TCR sequencing on site-matched tumors from BCC or SCC patients before and after anti-PD-1 therapy.

The sample's time point, from its label and the paper: after anti-PD-1 therapy. For bulk TCRbeta sequencing, genomic DNA was extracted from tumor biopsies or peripheral blood, and input amounts ranged from 616 ng to 6,004 ng. Every patient was a poor candidate for surgical resection and had histologically proven advanced or metastatic basal or squamous cell carcinoma. The basal cell carcinoma cohort was made up of ten to twelve patients, and bulk tumor TCR sequencing was performed for 8 of these patients. Study-wide conclusions, independent of this receptor: Where the novel T cell clones came from was not determined, and possible sources could include lymphoid organs or rare unexpanded clones inside the tumor or in the tumor periphery. About 42% of tumor TCR clonotypes were found in blood, and some novel exhausted tumor clones appeared in pre-treatment blood, suggesting peripheral recruitment.

Notes on this clone: Its antigen is unknown. Base qualities are not at hand, and no much larger clone is one base apart.

The immunoSEQ platform was used to carry out deep TCRbeta sequencing. As for the original processing: Only productive rearrangements were exported from the immunoSEQ Analyzer for downstream analysis. Bulk TCRbeta clonotypes were assigned T cell phenotypes by matching to single-cell RNA+TCR-seq clones sharing the same TCRbeta sequence. Clone enrichment in tumor was computed as tumor frequency divided by PBMC frequency from bulk TCR sequencing. GLIPH was used to group TCRs into specificity groups, clusters of distinct TCRs likely recognizing common antigens via shared CDR3 motifs. TCRdb holds this immuneACCESS table with in-frame rearrangements only. Some clones are missing; in checked studies, unresolved V genes explain under half, and the rest has no known cause. The V and J calls and the clone size are those of that table, but D and trimming were determined from the DNA. The sample table holds about 25,000 clones, of which 65% to 85% were seen once. Approximately 12% of the sample is taken by the ten largest.

The germline V gene gives CDR1 as SGHTS and CDR2 as YDEGEE. The CDR3 sequence holds 13 residues, the cysteine and phenylalanine included. The CDR3 DNA has 39 bases and is translated from base 1. The V end loses 2 bases and the J end loses 2 bases, and a stretch of 8 bases separates them. The chain is made from TRBV5-8 and TRBJ2-7; the D gene assignment is ambiguous. This sample comprised PBMCs, obtained after anti-PD-1 treatment. This clonotype was obtained from a human donor with basal cell carcinoma. The CDR3 loop reads CASSLGPTYEQYF. Read as DNA, the sequence is TGTGCCAGCAGCTTAGGTCCGACCTACGAGCAGTACTTC.